This T cell receptor beta chain was sequenced in a study of OX40 agonist ivuxolimab in advanced cancers. Study overall: Ivuxolimab, an agonistic anti-OX40 (CD134) antibody, was given to patients. Enrolled patients in dose escalation had cancers that were hepatocellular carcinoma, melanoma, renal cell or head and neck cancer.

Notes on the study in general: In a subset of nonresponders, normalized T-cell clonal expansion was also low. Clones of CD4+ and CD8+ blood T cells grew by week 6 at doses of 0.1 to 3.0 mg/kg.

Trimming cost V 0 bases and J 3 bases; bases outside gene matches: 4. CDR3 size: 16 residues. CDR1 is SGHVS and CDR2 is FNYEAQ in the germline V gene. Points on this clone: No antigen is known for it.

Profiling relied on immunoSEQ multiplex PCR, and the TCRdb table lists in-frame clones only, not all of them. Of about 22,000 clones listed, approximately 90% are singletons. The chain employs TRBV7-6 and TRBJ2-3, with TRBD2 matching 9 bases. This receptor was taken from an adult with an advanced solid tumor such as melanoma, head and neck, liver or kidney cancer. Material: CD4+ or CD8+ T cells sorted from blood, obtained in a trial of the OX40 agonist ivuxolimab. DNA for the CDR3: TGTGCCAGCAGCTTAGCAGCGGGAGGTTGGACAGATACGCAGTATTTT. This encodes CASSLAAGGWTDTQYF.